These T cell receptor beta chains were read from a single sample in a study of T cell responses to AZD1222 COVID-19 vaccine. Profiled with immunoSEQ multiplex PCR; TCRdb holds only in-frame clones, not every one. Of 130,000 or so clones detected, over 85% appear once; the ten largest clones hold approximately 0.96%. The material sequenced was peripheral blood, taken on day 0 of MenACWY control vaccination. These receptors all stem from an adult in good health. Each CDR3 is given with its conserved first and last residue. A D gene is named only where the DNA matches it firmly. A clone size is listed for some rows: how often the clone was seen (once, few, many), or a class if it is expanded.

D	V	J	length	size	CDR3	DNA
TRBD1	TRBV5-1	TRBJ2-5	14	NA	CASSLLGQQETQYF	TGCGCCAGCAGCTTGCTGGGACAGCAAGAGACCCAGTACTTC
NA	TRBV21-1	TRBJ1-6	14	NA	CASRGGLLSSPLHF	TGTGCCAGCAGGGGAGGGCTCCTAAGTTCACCCCTCCACTTT
NA	TRBV7-8	TRBJ1-2	15	NA	CASSLISRSDYGYTF	TGTGCCAGCAGCTTAATAAGTCGGTCGGACTATGGCTACACCTTC
NA	TRBV15	TRBJ1-2	12	few	CATGTRSYGYTF	TGTGCCACCGGGACAAGATCCTATGGCTACACCTTC
NA	TRBV14	TRBJ1-2	13	NA	CASSRGPHYGYTF	TGTGCCAGCAGCCGAGGACCGCACTATGGCTACACCTTC
TRBD1	TRBV5-5	TRBJ1-6	16	NA	CASSARDRDYNSPLHF	TGTGCCAGCAGCGCCCGGGACAGGGACTATAATTCACCCCTCCACTTT
TRBD1	TRBV9	TRBJ2-7	15	NA	CASSGTGSRSYEQYF	TGTGCCAGCAGCGGGACAGGGTCCCGCTCCTACGAGCAGTACTTC
NA	TRBV10-1	TRBJ1-4	15	NA	CASSDGKDFTEKLFF	TGCGCCAGCAGTGACGGGAAAGACTTCACCGAAAAACTGTTTTTT
NA	TRBV29-1	TRBJ1-3	13	NA	CSVYSRPGNTIYF	TGCAGCGTTTACTCGCGGCCTGGAAACACCATATATTTT
NA	TRBV30	TRBJ1-5	13	NA	CAWSVHSGQPQHF	TGTGCCTGGAGTGTACACTCGGGACAGCCCCAGCATTTT
TRBD2	TRBV5-1	TRBJ2-3	18	NA	CASSLGGSGASYTDTQYF	TGCGCCAGCAGCTTGGGGGGTAGCGGGGCCTCGTACACAGATACGCAGTATTTT
TRBD2	TRBV11-3	TRBJ2-1	15	NA	CASTPGTSGSGEQFF	TGTGCCAGCACCCCCGGGACTAGCGGGAGCGGTGAGCAGTTCTTC
NA	TRBV18	TRBJ1-2	12	once	CASSPQGPLFTF	TGTGCCAGCTCACCACAGGGCCCGCTCTTCACCTTC
NA	TRBV4-3	TRBJ1-1	15	NA	CASSQGAWGLTEAFF	TGCGCCAGCAGCCAAGGGGCCTGGGGGCTCACTGAAGCTTTCTTT
NA	TRBV7-9	TRBJ1-1	12	NA	CASSLGTDEAFF	TGTGCCAGCAGCTTGGGGACGGATGAAGCTTTCTTT
NA	TRBV10-1	TRBJ1-1	12	NA	CASSEGNTEAFF	TGCGCCAGCAGTGAGGGGAACACTGAAGCTTTCTTT
NA	TRBV3-1/TRBV3-2	TRBJ2-7	11	once	CASSNSYEQYF	TGTGCCAGCAGTAACTCCTACGAGCAGTACTTC
NA	TRBV7-9	TRBJ2-7	17	NA	CASSLGGTRREPYEQYF	TGTGCCAGCAGCTTAGGGGGGACCAGAAGGGAACCCTACGAGCAGTACTTC
NA	TRBV25-1	TRBJ1-2	13	NA	CASSEPQINGYTF	TGTGCCAGCAGTGAGCCTCAGATCAATGGCTACACCTTC
NA	TRBV7-8	TRBJ2-1	12	NA	CASSRRSDEQFF	TGTGCCAGCAGTCGAAGATCGGATGAGCAGTTCTTC
TRBD1	TRBV28	TRBJ1-3	15	NA	CASSLFGTGGNTIYF	TGTGCCAGCAGCCTATTCGGGACAGGGGGAAACACCATATATTTT
NA	TRBV5-4	TRBJ1-3	15	NA	CASSTWQDSGNTIYF	TGTGCCAGCAGCACCTGGCAGGACTCTGGAAACACCATATATTTT
TRBD2	TRBV9	TRBJ2-5	14	NA	CASSPTSGGETQYF	TGTGCCAGCAGCCCGACTAGCGGGGGAGAGACCCAGTACTTC
NA	TRBV6-5	TRBJ1-5	15	NA	CASTRTGHLNQPQHF	TGTGCCAGTACCCGCACGGGGCACCTTAATCAGCCCCAGCATTTT
NA	TRBV6-5	TRBJ1-6	14	NA	CASRNTFYNSPLHF	TGTGCCAGCAGAAACACATTTTATAATTCACCCCTCCACTTT
NA	TRBV5-4	TRBJ2-7	17	NA	CASSGAFGSGASYEQYF	TGTGCCAGCAGCGGGGCGTTTGGTAGCGGTGCCTCCTACGAGCAGTACTTC
TRBD1	TRBV2	TRBJ2-2	14	NA	CATTGARNTGELFF	TGTGCCACTACAGGGGCTAGGAACACCGGGGAGCTGTTTTTT
TRBD2	TRBV7-6	TRBJ2-1	15	NA	CASSRLASGANEQFF	TGTGCCAGCAGTCGACTGGCTAGCGGAGCAAATGAGCAGTTCTTC
TRBD1	TRBV7-9	TRBJ1-1	14	NA	CASSFSTGSTEAFF	TGTGCCAGCAGCTTCTCGACAGGGAGCACTGAAGCTTTCTTT
NA	TRBV2	TRBJ1-2	12	NA	CASSIGQLGYTF	TGTGCCAGCAGTATAGGACAACTTGGCTACACCTTC
NA	TRBV28	TRBJ1-4	19	NA	CASTNKRGDWLLENEKLFF	TGTGCCAGCACCAATAAGAGAGGGGACTGGTTACTGGAGAATGAAAAACTGTTTTTT
NA	TRBV11-2	TRBJ2-7	14	NA	CASSSPAVSYEQYF	TGTGCCAGCAGTTCCCCGGCGGTCTCCTACGAGCAGTACTTC
TRBD1	TRBV7-9	TRBJ1-4	14	NA	CASSPDRGTEKLFF	TGTGCCAGCAGTCCTGACAGGGGAACGGAAAAACTGTTTTTT
NA	TRBV5-1	TRBJ1-1	14	NA	CASSLDRGMTEAFF	TGCGCCAGCAGCTTGGATAGGGGTATGACTGAAGCTTTCTTT
TRBD1	TRBV5-4	TRBJ2-7	14	NA	CASSSPDRGYEQYF	TGTGCCAGCAGCTCCCCGGACAGGGGGTACGAGCAGTACTTC
TRBD2	TRBV3-1/TRBV3-2	TRBJ2-7	15	NA	CASSHLYSGRYEQYF	TGTGCCAGCAGCCACCTTTACAGCGGGAGATACGAGCAGTACTTC
NA	TRBV19	TRBJ1-1	14	NA	CASSMGRMNTEAFF	TGTGCCAGTAGTATGGGACGGATGAACACTGAAGCTTTCTTT
TRBD1	TRBV24-1	TRBJ1-3	14	NA	CATSLTGPGNTIYF	TGTGCCACCAGCCTGACAGGGCCTGGAAACACCATATATTTT
NA	TRBV7-2	TRBJ1-6	15	NA	CASRTDGEIGSPLHF	TGTGCCAGCAGAACTGATGGGGAAATAGGGTCACCCCTCCACTTT
NA	TRBV4-1	TRBJ2-3	16	NA	CASSQGTSPSTDTQYF	TGCGCCAGCAGCCAAGGTACTAGCCCTAGCACAGATACGCAGTATTTT
NA	TRBV3-1/TRBV3-2	TRBJ1-2	15	NA	CASSHDGHRLDGYTF	TGTGCCAGCAGCCATGACGGACACCGGCTAGATGGCTACACCTTC
TRBD1	TRBV15	TRBJ2-7	14	NA	CATSRDAGGNEQYF	TGTGCCACCAGCAGAGACGCAGGGGGCAACGAGCAGTACTTC
NA	TRBV19	TRBJ1-1	13	NA	CASSITENTEAFF	TGTGCCAGTAGTATTACGGAGAACACTGAAGCTTTCTTT
TRBD1	TRBV15	TRBJ2-1	16	NA	CATSRDRDRGYNEQFF	TGTGCCACCAGCAGAGATCGAGACAGGGGGTACAATGAGCAGTTCTTC
NA	TRBV7-2	TRBJ2-7	13	NA	CASSLGLDYEQYF	TGTGCCAGCAGCTTAGGACTTGACTACGAGCAGTACTTC